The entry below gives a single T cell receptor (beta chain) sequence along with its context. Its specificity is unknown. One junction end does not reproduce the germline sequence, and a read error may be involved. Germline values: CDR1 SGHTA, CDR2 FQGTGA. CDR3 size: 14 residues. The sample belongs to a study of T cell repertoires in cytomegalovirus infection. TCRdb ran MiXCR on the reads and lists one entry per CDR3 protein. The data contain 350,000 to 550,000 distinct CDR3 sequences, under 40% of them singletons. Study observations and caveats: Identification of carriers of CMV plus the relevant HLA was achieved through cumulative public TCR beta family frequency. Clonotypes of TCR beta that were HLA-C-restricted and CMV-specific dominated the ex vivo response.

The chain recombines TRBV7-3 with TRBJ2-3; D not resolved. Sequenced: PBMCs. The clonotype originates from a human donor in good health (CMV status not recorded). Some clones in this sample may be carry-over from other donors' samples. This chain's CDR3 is CTSSLERATDTQYF. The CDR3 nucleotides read TGTACCAGCAGCTTAGAGAGAGCCACAGATACGCAGTATTTT.